Sequencing of this T cell receptor (beta chain) was carried out in a study of breast tumors, draining lymph nodes, adjacent tissues. Findings and limits, study-wide: Tumor and nontumor repertoires were significantly more similar in luminal-like than in basal-like breast cancer. Tumor TCR diversity was below lymph nodes but above nontumor tissue. Findings are consistent with lymph node origin and intratumoral expansion of most tumor T cells. Tumor T cell lymph node origin was a supported hypothesis, not proven.

Axillary draining lymph nodes of breast cancer patients supplied the node samples. In TCRdb, the multiplex PCR reads were re-called with MiXCR into one record per CDR3 protein. Of around 230,000 distinct CDR3 sequences in the sample, under 40% were seen once. At least ten counts were recorded for this clonotype. Its antigen is unknown. Germline values: CDR1 SEHNR, CDR2 FQNEAQ (reference sequence). V lost 2 bases and J 8 bases, leaving 15 bases between the germline ends. CDR3 length: 14 amino acids. The J gene is TRBJ1-2, the V gene TRBV7-9; D remains ambiguous. The TCR sequence derives from a female donor with breast cancer. Some clones in this sample may be carry-over from other donors' samples. The specimen was axillary lymph node tissue. The chain's CDR3 is CASSLQTGLEGYTF. DNA of the CDR3: TGTGCCAGCAGCTTACAGACGGGCCTGGAGGGCTACACCTTC.